One and the same sample provided the 14 T cell receptor beta chains below, sequenced in a study of blood T cell repertoires in COVID-19. Generated by immunoSEQ multiplex PCR, the TCRdb table keeps only in-frame clones and is missing some. The table includes around 200,000 clones, 80% to 85% detected once. The sequenced sample was peripheral blood. The receptors originated from a woman in her thirties or forties with COVID-19, enrolled during active disease.

J is TRBJ1-1 and V is TRBV10-1; 8 nucleotides agree with TRBD1. This CDR3 comprises 14 residues. J was trimmed by 4 bases and V by 6 bases; bases with no gene match: 7. From germline, CDR1 is WNHNN and CDR2 SYGVQD (reference sequence). In DNA form, the CDR3 reads TGCGCCAGCAGGGCGGACAGGGTGGCCACTGAAGCTTTCTTT. Translation: CASRADRVATEAFF.

Remarks on this clone: The same CDR3 arises from other DNA sequences in this sample as well. The chain combines TRBV6-4 with TRBJ2-3, with D tentatively TRBD2 (6 bases). The CDR3 spans 14 residues. Germline CDR1 MRHNA, CDR2 SNTAGT. With 3 bases removed from V and 4 bases from J, the gap between germline ends came to 11 bases. The CDR3 protein is CASSDSGGADTQYF. The CDR3 bases are TGTGCCAGCAGTGATTCTGGCGGGGCAGATACGCAGTATTTT.

The gene calls are TRBV11-2 and TRBJ1-2; 8 bases are a match to TRBD1. The CDR3 covers 17 residues. Germline lookup yields CDR1 SGHAT and CDR2 FQNNGV. V trimming: 2 bases; J trimming: 3 bases; junction bases outside the gene matches: 11. The CDR3 here is CASSLRQGKIGDYGYTF. For the CDR3, the DNA is TGTGCCAGCAGCTTACGACAGGGGAAAATAGGGGACTATGGCTACACCTTC.

The rearrangement uses TRBV5-1 and TRBJ2-7; 9 nucleotides agree with TRBD2. V shed 0 bases and J 0 bases; nucleotides not matched to a gene: 10. CDR3 length equals 18 residues. Germline assignment: CDR1 SGHRS and CDR2 YFSETQ. CDR3 DNA: TGCGCCAGCAGCTTGGACGACTATGAGCGGGAGGACTCCTACGAGCAGTACTTC. It specifies CASSLDDYEREDSYEQYF.

The table lists this clone with a few counts. The chain is built from TRBV12-3 or TRBV12-4 and TRBJ2-1, with D possibly TRBD2 on 6 matching bases. V was clipped by 3 bases and J by 15 bases, with 15 bases between them. CDR3 length: 12 amino acids. CDR3 residues: CASSFSSSEGFF. CDR3 coding DNA: TGTGCCAGCAGTTTTTCCTCTAGCGAGGGGTTCTTC.

CDR3 nucleotide sequence: TGCGCCAGCAGCCCCCTTTCCCAGGGGGCGCAGCCCCAGCATTTT. It specifies CASSPLSQGAQPQHF. The chain recombines TRBV4-1 with TRBJ1-5; 8 bases align to TRBD1. There are 15 residues in the CDR3. The germline gives CDR1 MGHRA, CDR2 YSYEKL. Trimming cost V 4 bases and J 7 bases; bases outside gene matches: 9.

The V call is TRBV6-5, the J call TRBJ2-7; 7 bases map to TRBD1. CDR3 size: 15 residues. With 4 bases clipped from V and 2 bases from J, the junction kept 8 bases outside the gene matches. Germline loops: CDR1 MNHEY, CDR2 SVGAGI. This CDR3 is CASSSPGQIPYEQYF. The CDR3 region has the DNA TGTGCCAGCAGTTCACCGGGACAGATTCCCTACGAGCAGTACTTC.

The chain employs TRBV7-2 and TRBJ2-1, with D tentatively TRBD2 (6 bases). CDR3 length: 14 amino acids. The ends were cut back, 1 base at V and 16 bases at J, with 20 bases in the middle. Germline assignment: CDR1 SGHTA and CDR2 FQGNSA. The CDR3 DNA reads TGTGCCAGCAGCTTAGGGGGTACAGCGGGCATGCGCTTCTTC. Its protein product is CASSLGGTAGMRFF.

This clone was detected only once. The chain recombines TRBV9 with TRBJ2-5; TRBD1 might be the D (5 bases). The CDR3 runs 11 residues. The V and J ends lost 3 bases and 5 bases respectively, with 5 bases between them. From germline, CDR1 is SGDLS and CDR2 YYNGEE. The chain's CDR3 is CASSEGETQYF. DNA for the CDR3: TGTGCCAGCAGCGAGGGGGAGACCCAGTACTTC.

The DNA of the CDR3 is TGTGCCAGCAGCCCCAGGGATCAGCCCCAGCATTTT. Encoded protein: CASSPRDQPQHF. The chain combines TRBV7-8 with TRBJ1-5, with D perhaps TRBD1 (5 bases). Germline CDR1 SGHVS, CDR2 FQNEAQ. CDR3 length equals 12 residues. Deletions cut 5 bases from V and 5 bases from J, with 7 bases between.

The chain combines TRBV6-5 with TRBJ1-1, with D perhaps matching TRBD1 (6 bases). The CDR3 is made up of 15 amino acids. V was shortened by 4 bases and J by 0 bases, with 12 bases between the two germline ends. Germline assignment: CDR1 MNHEY and CDR2 SVGAGI. Here the CDR3 reads CASSFGGALNTEAFF. The CDR3 nucleotides read TGTGCCAGCAGTTTTGGGGGGGCCTTGAACACTGAAGCTTTCTTT.

V gene TRBV5-1 combines with J gene TRBJ2-1; 12 bases line up with TRBD1. Losses at the gene ends were 5 bases for V and 9 bases for J; bases not matched to a gene: 9. Germline CDR1 and CDR2: SGHRS and YFSETQ. The CDR3 sequence is 15 residues long. CDR3 amino acids: CASRPTGTGGGEQFF. The CDR3 DNA reads TGCGCCAGCAGACCAACGGGGACAGGGGGCGGTGAGCAGTTCTTC.

The rearrangement joins TRBV27 to TRBJ2-1; 7 positions match TRBD2. From germline, CDR1 is MNHEY and CDR2 SMNVEV (reference sequence). Trimming at V came to 5 bases and at J to 10 bases, leaving 14 bases not matched to a gene. This CDR3 is built from 15 residues. The CDR3 here is CASSLAGVSAGEQFF. The CDR3 nucleotides read TGTGCCAGCAGTCTTGCGGGGGTCTCTGCAGGGGAGCAGTTCTTC.

V and J are TRBV3-1 (or the pseudogene TRBV3-2) and TRBJ2-2; TRBD1 might be the D (6 bases). Germline-derived CDR1 and CDR2 are LGHDT and YNNKEL (reference sequence). The V and J ends lost 1 base and 4 bases respectively, with 10 bases between them. There are 15 residues in the CDR3. CDR3 DNA sequence: TGTGCCAGCAGCCAAGTACAGGGTGGCACCGGGGAGCTGTTTTTT. Translated, it gives CASSQVQGGTGELFF.